These 26 T cell receptor beta chains came from one sample sequenced in a study of patients and donors after allogeneic stem cell transplantation. Each CDR3 protein is one row after TCRdb ran MiXCR on the RT-PCR reads. Of 2,000 to 3,000 distinct CDR3 sequences listed, roughly 3.7% are singletons. The sequenced material came from blood, either unsorted or a sorted T cell fraction (not recorded which). Every receptor here comes from a human donor who was either an allogeneic HSCT recipient or a stem cell or donor lymphocyte infusion donor (not recorded which). It is not recorded whose cells these are; they may come from a transplant donor.

This clonotype has at least ten counts. The V and J genes are TRBV20-1 and TRBJ1-1; D possibly corresponds to TRBD1 (5 bases). Germline loops: CDR1 DFQATT, CDR2 SNEGSKA (reference sequence). V shed 2 bases and J shed 4 bases, with 17 bases lying between them. The CDR3 is made up of 15 amino acids. DNA of the CDR3: TGCAGTGCTAGATGGGGGGACCTCCTCAGCACTGAAGCTTTCTTT. It is translated as CSARWGDLLSTEAFF.

This clonotype occurred many times. The J gene is TRBJ1-2, the V gene TRBV27; no clear D. V was pared by 6 bases and J by 0 bases, with 5 bases between. Germline values: CDR1 MNHEY, CDR2 SMNVEV (reference sequence). The CDR3 is made up of 12 amino acids. CDR3 in amino acids: CASRDPNYGYTF. The CDR3 DNA is TGTGCCAGCAGGGACCCTAACTATGGCTACACCTTC.

In this sample, this clonotype turned up many times. The chain is built from TRBV20-1 and TRBJ2-7; 7 nucleotides line up with TRBD1. The V segment lost 6 bases and the J segment 0 bases; nucleotides outside the gene matches: 8. Germline CDR1 is DFQATT and CDR2 is SNEGSKA (reference sequence). The CDR3 contains 14 residues. The CDR3 DNA follows: TGCAGTGCCCAGGACAGGTTCAGCTCCTACGAGCAGTACTTC. Translating it yields CSAQDRFSSYEQYF.

This clonotype was picked up many times. The gene calls are TRBV20-1 and TRBJ2-7; 10 nucleotides line up with TRBD1. The CDR3 consists of 14 residues. CDR1 is DFQATT and CDR2 is SNEGSKA in the germline V gene (reference sequence). The V and J ends lost 6 bases and 2 bases, in that order; junction bases with no gene match: 7. CDR3 DNA sequence: TGCAGTGCCGAAGGGACAGGGGCGACCTACGAGCAGTACTTC. This sequence encodes CSAEGTGATYEQYF.

This clonotype was observed at least ten times. CDR3 region: CASSPRWEDTGELFF. The CDR3 DNA follows: TGTGCCAGCAGCCCTAGGTGGGAGGACACCGGGGAGCTGTTTTTT. V gene TRBV7-9 combines with J gene TRBJ2-2, with a weak D call TRBD2 (6 bases). Per germline, CDR1 SEHNR and CDR2 FQNEAQ (reference sequence). The CDR3 is 15 residues long. V was clipped by 5 bases and J by 3 bases, with 13 bases between them.

This clonotype has a count of ten or more. V and J are TRBV6-5 and TRBJ2-1; 10 positions agree with TRBD2. This CDR3 comprises 17 residues. V was clipped by 0 bases and J by 7 bases; unmatched bases: 9. CDR1 is MNHEY, CDR2 SVGAGI, per germline. DNA for the CDR3: TGTGCCAGCAGTTACTCTTTACTAGCGGGACAAAAAAATGAGCAGTTCTTC. Its translation is CASSYSLLAGQKNEQFF.

By share, this clonotype counts as medium-sized. The gene calls are TRBV18 and TRBJ2-5; 8 bases match TRBD1. The V gene end was trimmed by 1 base and the J gene end by 6 bases; junction bases not matched to a gene: 4. Germline V gene data show CDR1 as KGHSH and CDR2 as LQKENI. The CDR3 extends over 14 amino acids. In DNA form, the CDR3 reads TGTGCCAGCTCACCACAGGGACAGGCGAAGACCCAGTACTTC. Amino acids: CASSPQGQAKTQYF.

This clonotype was seen many times. The J gene is TRBJ2-5, the V gene TRBV20-1; D remains unclear. V was trimmed by 5 bases and J by 5 bases, leaving 18 bases between them. The germline V gene encodes CDR1 DFQATT and CDR2 SNEGSKA (reference sequence). The CDR3 sequence is 14 residues long. The CDR3 loop is CSARPGVARETQYF. The CDR3 coding sequence is TGCAGTGCTCGACCCGGAGTAGCCCGGGAGACCCAGTACTTC.

This clonotype has a count of ten or more. This chain joins TRBV19 and TRBJ1-5, with unresolved D. Germline V gene data show CDR1 as LNHDA and CDR2 as SQIVND (reference sequence). The CDR3 loop spans 13 amino acids. The germline V and J ends were trimmed by 3 bases and 4 bases, with 7 bases remaining between them. The CDR3, as DNA: TGTGCCAGTAGTATTGCAGGAAATCAGCCCCAGCATTTT. Protein product: CASSIAGNQPQHF.

In this sample, this clonotype turned up many times. The J gene is TRBJ2-1, the V gene TRBV14; possible D gene TRBD1, 5 bases. This CDR3 contains 14 residues. Trimming shortened V by 0 bases and J by 8 bases, and 11 bases separated the two germline ends. CDR1 SGHDN and CDR2 FVKESK come from the germline V gene. CDR3 protein: CASSQDFGRDEQFF. The CDR3 nucleotides are TGTGCCAGCAGCCAAGATTTTGGCAGGGATGAGCAGTTCTTC.

This clonotype was observed at least ten times. This chain connects TRBV27 to TRBJ1-6; 9 bases are a match to TRBD1. V was clipped by 5 bases and J by 9 bases; unmatched bases: 11. The CDR3 extends over 16 amino acids. Germline V gene sequence: CDR1 MNHEY, CDR2 SMNVEV (reference sequence). In nucleotides, the CDR3 is TGTGCCAGCAGTCCGGGACAGGGAACTTATGCTTCACCCCTCCACTTT. Its protein is CASSPGQGTYASPLHF.

This clonotype was seen ten or more times. As DNA, the CDR3 is TGTGCCATCAGGTCTGCAGGGAGGAGAAACACCATATATTTT. Its translation is CAIRSAGRRNTIYF. The V gene is TRBV10-3, the J gene TRBJ1-3, with TRBD1 as a possible D gene (5 bases). This CDR3 region has 14 residues. Germline V gene sequence: CDR1 ENHRY, CDR2 SYGVKD. V lost 6 bases, J lost 5 bases, and 14 bases lay in between.

Many counts were recorded for this clonotype. J is TRBJ1-3 and V is TRBV2, with 7 bases that match TRBD1. V shed 8 bases and J 4 bases; nucleotides not matched to a gene: 14. Germline CDR1 and CDR2: SNHLY and FYNNEI. This CDR3 has 16 residues. The CDR3: CASSRIPTGTGNTIYF. The DNA of the CDR3 is TGTGCCAGCTCTAGGATCCCGACAGGGACGGGAAACACCATATATTTT.

This clonotype was counted at least ten times. In DNA form, the CDR3 reads TGCGCCAGCAGTGGACAAGTCACAGATACGCAGTATTTT. Protein: CASSGQVTDTQYF. The chain is built from TRBV10-1 and TRBJ2-3; D is uncertain. The germline V gene encodes CDR1 WNHNN and CDR2 SYGVQD (reference sequence). CDR3 size: 13 residues. Trimming removed 4 bases at V and 2 bases at J, with 7 bases between.

In its sample, this clonotype ranks as medium-sized. The chain links TRBV12-3 or TRBV12-4 to TRBJ2-3; D is possibly TRBD2 (5 bases). V was trimmed by 2 bases and J by 4 bases, leaving 10 bases between them. The CDR3 is made up of 14 amino acids. CDR3 nucleotide sequence: TGTGCCAGCAGTTTACTAGCTATAGCAGATACGCAGTATTTT. Translated, it gives CASSLLAIADTQYF.

This clonotype qualifies as large. The J gene is TRBJ2-3, the V gene TRBV7-6; TRBD2 matches 13 bases. This CDR3 has 18 residues. Germline CDR1 is SGHVS and CDR2 is FNYEAQ. V shed 4 bases, J shed 4 bases, and the junction held 11 bases outside the gene matches. The CDR3 region is CASSSGLAGAYWADTQYF. The CDR3, as DNA: TGTGCCAGCAGCTCCGGACTAGCGGGAGCGTATTGGGCAGATACGCAGTATTTT. Filled out from reference TRBV7-6 and TRBJ2-3, the complete variable domain reads GAGVSQSPRYKVTKRGQDVALRCDPISGHVSLYWYRQALGQGPEFLTYFNYEAQQDKSGLPNDRFSAERPEGSISTLTIQRTEQRDSAMYRCASSSGLAGAYWADTQYFGPGTRLTVL.

There are many counts of this clonotype. This chain links TRBV2 with TRBJ1-6, with 9 bases aligning to TRBD1. Germline V gene sequence: CDR1 SNHLY, CDR2 FYNNEI. After removal of 7 bases from V and 8 bases from J, the junction contained 6 bases not matched to a gene. The CDR3 is 14 residues long. The CDR3 DNA reads TGTGCCAGCACCCCCAGGACAGGGGATTCACCCCTCCACTTT. Translating gives CASTPRTGDSPLHF.

This clonotype was counted a few times. The rearrangement links TRBV11-2 to TRBJ2-7; D gene uncertain. V dropped 3 bases and J dropped 3 bases, with 6 bases sitting between them. CDR3 length: 12 amino acids. The V gene's germline CDR1 is SGHAT and CDR2 FQNNGV. The CDR3: CASSFRSYEQYF. The CDR3 DNA follows: TGTGCCAGCAGCTTCCGGAGCTACGAGCAGTACTTC.

This clonotype was recorded at least ten times. The chain couples TRBV5-6 to TRBJ1-1, with no clear D. The CDR3 runs to 14 residues. Looked up from germline, CDR1 is SGHDT and CDR2 is YYEEEE. V was clipped by 4 bases and J by 1 base, with 11 bases between them. The chain's CDR3 is CASSGMMGNTEAFF. Written as DNA, the CDR3 is TGTGCCAGCAGCGGTATGATGGGGAACACTGAAGCTTTCTTT.

This clonotype was counted at least ten times. This chain uses TRBV12-3 or TRBV12-4 with TRBJ1-2; tentatively, D is TRBD1 (6 bases). This CDR3 has 14 amino acids. Trimming took off 3 bases at V and 10 bases at J, with 18 bases between the two ends. CDR3 protein: CASSFSVAGVNYTF. CDR3 DNA sequence: TGTGCCAGCAGTTTTTCCGTCGCAGGGGTGAACTACACCTTC.

This clonotype is labeled medium-sized. V usage is TRBV12-3 or TRBV12-4 and J usage is TRBJ1-2; D gene unclear. The V end lost 1 base, the J end lost 10 bases, and 10 bases lay between the germline ends. The CDR3 is made up of 12 amino acids. CDR3 in amino acids: CASSLGGSVYTF. In DNA, the CDR3 is TGTGCCAGCAGTTTAGGAGGTTCGGTCTACACCTTC.

This clonotype was observed at least ten times. J is TRBJ2-1 and V is TRBV27; TRBD1 might be the D (5 bases). V gave up 3 bases and J gave up 10 bases, with 10 bases separating them. Germline loops: CDR1 MNHEY, CDR2 SMNVEV (reference sequence). The CDR3 has 12 residues. The CDR3, as DNA: TGTGCCAGCAGTTTCTCAGGGCAGGAGCAGTTCTTC. It translates to CASSFSGQEQFF.

The chain joins TRBV6-7 to TRBJ2-1; 9 positions agree with TRBD1. TRBV6-7 is an ORF; its function is uncertain. CDR3 length equals 16 residues. J lost 4 bases, V lost 7 bases, and 11 bases had no gene match. The CDR3, as DNA: TGTGCCAGCACCTCAGGTCCGGGACAGGGATACAATGAGCAGTTCTTC. This encodes CASTSGPGQGYNEQFF.

In its sample, this clonotype is hyperexpanded. The chain has TRBV5-1 and TRBJ2-3, with D tentatively TRBD2 (5 bases). The V and J ends lost 6 bases and 2 bases respectively, with 13 bases between them. The CDR3 sequence is 14 residues long. Looked up from germline, CDR1 is SGHRS and CDR2 is YFSETQ. CDR3 bases: TGCGCCAGCACGACGGAGGAGCTCACAGATACGCAGTATTTT. Residues: CASTTEELTDTQYF.

In its sample, this clonotype is medium-sized (0.01 to 0.1%). The V gene is TRBV10-1, the J gene TRBJ2-7, with D unresolved. The V end was cut by 8 bases, the J end by 0 bases, with 8 bases between. Germline values: CDR1 WNHNN, CDR2 SYGVQD (reference sequence). CDR3 size: 12 residues. The CDR3 nucleotides read TGCGCCAGCGGGTCCAGCTCCTACGAGCAGTACTTC. It is translated as CASGSSSYEQYF.

This clonotype qualifies as large. This chain uses TRBV24-1 with TRBJ2-3, with D possibly matching TRBD2 (6 bases). Trimming stripped 9 bases from V and 5 bases from J, with 8 bases between. The CDR3 has 11 amino acids. In germline, CDR1 is KGHDR, CDR2 SFDVKD. The CDR3 loop is CATAGGDTQYF. The CDR3 coding sequence is TGTGCCACCGCCGGGGGAGATACGCAGTATTTT.